The present T cell receptor (beta chain) was sequenced within a study of glioma-infiltrating T cells after dendritic cell vaccination. There are 16 residues in the CDR3. Trimming removed 10 bases from V and 4 bases from J; junction bases left unmatched: 14. Germline lookup yields CDR1 ENHRY and CDR2 SYGVKD. Input was approximately 2.1 ug genomic DNA, or all available if less. Clones were read by immunoSEQ multiplex PCR, and TCRdb kept only the in-frame ones, dropping some. The sample gives around 78,000 clones, over 75% of which show up once; around 2.3% is in the top ten. This clone was recorded only once. The time point is: after dendritic cell vaccination, including at tumor progression/relapse.

The receptor's source is a human donor with glioblastoma. The source was blood, collected after dendritic cell vaccination. The chain has TRBV10-3 and TRBJ1-5; TRBD1 aligns across 9 bases. CDR3 in amino acids: CATTPAGTGSNQPQHF. The CDR3, as DNA: TGTGCCACCACGCCCGCGGGGACAGGGAGTAATCAGCCCCAGCATTTT.